Each of the 2 T cell receptor beta chains below was sequenced from the same sample in a study of blood T cell repertoires in COVID-19. Data came from immunoSEQ multiplex PCR; TCRdb stores just in-frame clones and leaves some out. Of 100,000 to 120,000 clones in the sample, roughly 81% were seen once. Sequencing was done on a sample of peripheral blood. These TCRs come from a woman in her 70s with acute or convalescent COVID-19.

This chain connects TRBV28 to TRBJ1-5; D is possibly TRBD1 (5 bases). The V and J ends lost 2 bases and 7 bases respectively, with 9 bases between them. The CDR3 is 13 amino acids. CDR1 and CDR2 (germline): MDHEN, SYDVKM. CDR3 nucleotides: TGTGCCAGCAGTTTACGGGGGTCCCAGCCCCAGCATTTT. Amino acid sequence: CASSLRGSQPQHF.

This clone appeared a few times. The rearrangement joins TRBV9 to TRBJ1-3, with D unclear. The germline V gene has CDR1 SGDLS and CDR2 YYNGEE. The CDR3 spans 15 residues. V was cut by 0 bases and J by 0 bases, with 7 bases left in between. CDR3 amino acids: CASSVGHHSGNTIYF. CDR3 nucleotide sequence: TGTGCCAGCAGCGTAGGACACCACTCTGGAAACACCATATATTTT.